These 9 T cell receptor beta chains came from one sample sequenced in a study of human thymus T cells (dated by TCRdb to 2019 to 2021). The thymus tissue came from surgical resects taken out during corrective cardiac surgery. Library preparation employed the immunoSEQ multiplex PCR assay. As stored in TCRdb, this immuneACCESS dataset retains in-frame rearrangements with V and J assigned. A fraction of the clones does not appear; measured against another copy, unresolved V genes explain less than half of the discrepancy, and the remainder lacks a known reason. The sample contains roughly 120,000 clones, 90% to 95% of them found a single time. The ten largest clones capture more than 0.02% of the sample. Sequencing was performed on thymus tissue. Receptors were obtained from a boy in the first two years of life with a congenital heart defect but otherwise immunologically healthy.

The CDR3 DNA sequence: TGTGCCAGCAGCGACCGGGGGGGGCGCTATGGCTACACCTTC. Protein sequence: CASSDRGGRYGYTF. The chain links TRBV7-9 to TRBJ1-2; weak D call: TRBD1 (6 bases). The CDR3 is 14 residues long. The germline CDR1 and CDR2 sequences are SEHNR and FQNEAQ (reference sequence). The V gene lost 5 bases and the J gene lost 4 bases, with 14 bases spanning the gap.

The chain employs TRBV11-2 and TRBJ2-3, with D perhaps matching TRBD1 or TRBD2 (6 bases each). V was clipped by 3 bases and J by 0 bases, with 19 bases between them. Looked up from germline, CDR1 is SGHAT and CDR2 is FQNNGV. This CDR3 has 18 amino acids. The CDR3 nucleotides are TGTGCCAGCAGCTTGTCGGGGGCCTTTCATACTAGCACAGATACGCAGTATTTT. Translated, it gives CASSLSGAFHTSTDTQYF.

The chain combines TRBV15 with TRBJ2-3; D is undetermined. With 0 bases removed from V and 1 base from J, the gap between germline ends came to 8 bases. Germline V gene data show CDR1 as LNHNV and CDR2 as YYDKDF (reference sequence). The CDR3 covers 15 residues. In DNA, the CDR3 is TGTGCCACCAGCAGAGATCGTTTCGGCACAGATACGCAGTATTTT. Translated: CATSRDRFGTDTQYF. The full variable domain, with the rest looked up from reference TRBV15 and TRBJ2-3, is DAMVIQNPRYQVTQFGKPVTLSCSQTLNHNVMYWYQQKSSQAPKLLFHYYDKDFNNEADTPDNFQSRRPNTSFCFLDIRSPGLGDTAMYLCATSRDRFGTDTQYFGPGTRLTVL.

The chain employs TRBV6-5 and TRBJ1-1, with TRBD1 as a possible D gene (6 bases). Germline loops: CDR1 MNHEY, CDR2 SVGAGI. The V and J ends lost 3 bases and 2 bases respectively, with 10 bases between them. This CDR3 comprises 14 residues. The CDR3 region is CASSYDRTNTEAFF. The CDR3 nucleotides read TGTGCCAGCAGTTATGACAGGACCAACACTGAAGCTTTCTTT.

V and J are TRBV28 and TRBJ2-5, with D perhaps being TRBD1 or TRBD2 (5 bases each). There are 19 residues in the CDR3. V gave up 1 base and J gave up 0 bases, with 21 bases separating them. Germline V gene lookup returns CDR1 MDHEN and CDR2 SYDVKM. The CDR3 bases are TGTGCCAGCAGTTTATCAACCCCGGGACGGCCCTCGTACCAAGAGACCCAGTACTTC. Translation: CASSLSTPGRPSYQETQYF. Based on the CDR3 plus reference TRBV28 and TRBJ2-5, the full variable domain is DVKVTQSSRYLVKRTGEKVFLECVQDMDHENMFWYRQDPGLGLRLIYFSYDVKMKEKGDIPEGYSVSREKKERFSLILESASTNQTSMYLCASSLSTPGRPSYQETQYFGPGTRLLVL.

This sequence joins TRBV15 and TRBJ2-2; 7 bases line up with TRBD1. Germline values: CDR1 LNHNV, CDR2 YYDKDF (reference sequence). J lost 8 bases, V lost 6 bases, and 9 bases had no gene match. This CDR3 is 14 amino acids long. In DNA, the CDR3 is TGTGCCACCAGACTGGACAGGATCTTAGGGGAGCTGTTTTTT. Translating it yields CATRLDRILGELFF. The full variable domain, completed using reference TRBV15 and TRBJ2-2, is DAMVIQNPRYQVTQFGKPVTLSCSQTLNHNVMYWYQQKSSQAPKLLFHYYDKDFNNEADTPDNFQSRRPNTSFCFLDIRSPGLGDTAMYLCATRLDRILGELFFGEGSRLTVL.

The chain uses TRBV6-5 and TRBJ2-1; no firm D call. Germline CDR1 reads MNHEY; CDR2 reads SVGAGI. This CDR3 region has 12 residues. Between the trimmed V and J ends, which lost 6 bases and 3 bases, there was a span of 6 bases. The CDR3 DNA reads TGTGCCAGCAGCGAACTCTACAATGAGCAGTTCTTC. It is translated as CASSELYNEQFF.

The V call is TRBV15, the J call TRBJ2-7; TRBD1 matches 9 bases. The CDR3 sequence is 24 residues long. The germline CDR1 and CDR2 sequences are LNHNV and YYDKDF (reference sequence). Losses at the gene ends were 0 bases for V and 7 bases for J; bases not matched to a gene: 34. CDR3 residues: CATSRDPRDSRYASRRDRVNEQYF. The DNA for the CDR3 is TGTGCCACCAGCAGAGATCCACGGGACAGCCGTTACGCGAGTCGCCGGGACAGGGTGAATGAGCAGTACTTC. The full variable domain, in which reference TRBV15 and TRBJ2-7 provide the parts outside the CDR3, is DAMVIQNPRYQVTQFGKPVTLSCSQTLNHNVMYWYQQKSSQAPKLLFHYYDKDFNNEADTPDNFQSRRPNTSFCFLDIRSPGLGDTAMYLCATSRDPRDSRYASRRDRVNEQYFGPGTRLTVT.

The rearrangement joins TRBV7-2 to TRBJ2-7; D is tentatively TRBD1 or TRBD2 (5 bases each). Germline V lookup: CDR1 SGHTA, CDR2 FQGNSA. Trimming removed 3 bases from V and 1 base from J, with 13 bases in between. This CDR3 has 15 amino acids. The CDR3 region has the DNA TGTGCCAGCAGCTTTCGGGGCAGGGCGTCCTACGAGCAGTACTTC. This codes for CASSFRGRASYEQYF.